This TCR beta chain was profiled in a study of shared clonotypes between healthy human individuals. Findings and limits, study-wide: Naive subsets typically showed greater estimated richness than memory subsets. Rarefaction exposed incomplete sorted-subset sequencing despite large depth. Generation probability values for non-shared clonotypes were lower than those for clonotypes shared by all four donors.

Methods used by the authors: ImmunoSEQ only sent back junction sequences with no quality scores, so filtering was done differently. Data came from immunoSEQ multiplex PCR; TCRdb stores just in-frame clones and leaves some out. V, J and clone size reflect that table, while D and trimming were determined from the DNA. Of around 1.9 million clones in the sample, just under 95% were seen once. Selected positively for CCR7 and CD45RO-negative, naive CD8 cells excluded terminally differentiated effector memory CD45RA+ cells. As to this clone: The antigen is unknown.

The CDR3 length is 16 residues. V gave up 3 bases and J gave up 4 bases; unmatched junction bases: 9. The germline CDR1 and CDR2 sequences are SGHDT and YYEEEE. J is TRBJ2-5 and V is TRBV5-6; the match to TRBD1 covers 10 bases. This sequence was found in a man between 18 and 29 years old in good health. Some clones in this sample may be carry-over from other donors' samples. The specimen was naive CD8+ T cells from PBMCs. The CDR3 reads CASSYLTGGIGETQYF. Written as DNA, the CDR3 is TGTGCCAGCAGCTACTTGACAGGGGGCATAGGAGAGACCCAGTACTTC.